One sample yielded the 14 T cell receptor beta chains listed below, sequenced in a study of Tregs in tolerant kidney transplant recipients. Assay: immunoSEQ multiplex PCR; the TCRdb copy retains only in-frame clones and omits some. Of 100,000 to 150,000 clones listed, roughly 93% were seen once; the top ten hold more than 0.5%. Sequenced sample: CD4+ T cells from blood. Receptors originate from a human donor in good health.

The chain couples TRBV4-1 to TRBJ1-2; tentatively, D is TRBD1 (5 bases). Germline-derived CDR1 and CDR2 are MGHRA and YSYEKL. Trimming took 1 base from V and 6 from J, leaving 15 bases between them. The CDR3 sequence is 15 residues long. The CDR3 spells CASSQVGRGSDGYTF. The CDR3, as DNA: TGCGCCAGCAGCCAAGTCGGGAGGGGAAGCGATGGCTACACCTTC.

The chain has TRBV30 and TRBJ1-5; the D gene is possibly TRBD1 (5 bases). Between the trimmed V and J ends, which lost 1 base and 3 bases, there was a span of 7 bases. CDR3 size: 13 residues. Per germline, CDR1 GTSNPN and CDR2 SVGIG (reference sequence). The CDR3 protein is CAWSGGTNQPQHF. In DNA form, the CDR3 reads TGTGCCTGGAGTGGCGGGACCAATCAGCCCCAGCATTTT.

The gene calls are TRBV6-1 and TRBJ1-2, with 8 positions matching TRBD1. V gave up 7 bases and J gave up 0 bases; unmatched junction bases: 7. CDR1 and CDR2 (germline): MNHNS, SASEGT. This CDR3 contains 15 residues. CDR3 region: CASNVRDRTNYGYTF. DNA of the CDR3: TGTGCCAGCAATGTTCGGGACAGGACTAACTATGGCTACACCTTC.

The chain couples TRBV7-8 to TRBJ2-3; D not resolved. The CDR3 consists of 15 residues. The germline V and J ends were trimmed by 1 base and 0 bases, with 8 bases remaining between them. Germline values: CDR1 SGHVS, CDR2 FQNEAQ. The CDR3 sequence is CASSLGWASTDTQYF. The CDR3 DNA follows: TGTGCCAGCAGCTTAGGCTGGGCGAGCACAGATACGCAGTATTTT.

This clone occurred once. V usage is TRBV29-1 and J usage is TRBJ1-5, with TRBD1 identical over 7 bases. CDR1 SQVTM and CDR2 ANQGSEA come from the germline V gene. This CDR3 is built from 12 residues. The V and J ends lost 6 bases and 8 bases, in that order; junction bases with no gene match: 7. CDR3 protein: CSVGDRDKPQHF. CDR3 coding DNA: TGCAGCGTCGGAGACAGGGACAAGCCCCAGCATTTT.

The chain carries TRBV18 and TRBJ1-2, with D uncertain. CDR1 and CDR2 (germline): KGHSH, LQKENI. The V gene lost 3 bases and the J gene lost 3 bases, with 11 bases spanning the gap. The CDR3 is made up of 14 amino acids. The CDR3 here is CASSPIDRDYGYTF. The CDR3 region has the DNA TGTGCCAGCTCACCGATCGATCGAGACTATGGCTACACCTTC. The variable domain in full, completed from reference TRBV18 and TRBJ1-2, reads NAGVMQNPRHLVRRRGQEARLRCSPMKGHSHVYWYRQLPEEGLKFMVYLQKENIIDESGMPKERFSAEFPKEGPSILRIQQVVRGDSAAYFCASSPIDRDYGYTFGSGTRLTVV.

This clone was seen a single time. CDR3 DNA sequence: TGTGCCAGCTCACGGGATAAGGGAACCTATAATTCACCCCTCCACTTT. Translating gives CASSRDKGTYNSPLHF. The genes are TRBV18 and TRBJ1-6; no clear D gene. Per the germline V gene, CDR1 is KGHSH and CDR2 is LQKENI. With 4 bases removed from V and 2 bases from J, the gap between germline ends came to 12 bases. CDR3 size: 16 residues.

CDR3 coding DNA: TGTGCCAGCAGTTTCTTGTGGCGGGGGGCCTACGAGCAGTACTTC. It yields the protein CASSFLWRGAYEQYF. The chain combines TRBV27 with TRBJ2-7, with TRBD2 identical over 8 bases. Germline lookup yields CDR1 MNHEY and CDR2 SMNVEV (reference sequence). Losses at the gene ends were 3 bases for V and 2 bases for J; bases not matched to a gene: 6. This CDR3 contains 15 residues.

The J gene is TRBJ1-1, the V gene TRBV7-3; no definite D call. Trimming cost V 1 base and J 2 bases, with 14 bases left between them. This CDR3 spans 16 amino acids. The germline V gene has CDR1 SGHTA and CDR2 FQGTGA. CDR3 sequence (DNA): TGTGCCAGCAGCTTAATGCTGAGACAAAGAAACACTGAAGCTTTCTTT. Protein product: CASSLMLRQRNTEAFF.

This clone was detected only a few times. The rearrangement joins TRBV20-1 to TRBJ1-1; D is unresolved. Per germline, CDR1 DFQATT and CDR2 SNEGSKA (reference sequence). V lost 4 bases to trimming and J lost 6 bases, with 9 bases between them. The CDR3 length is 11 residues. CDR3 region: CSAIGLAEAFF. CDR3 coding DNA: TGCAGTGCTATAGGGCTGGCTGAAGCTTTCTTT.

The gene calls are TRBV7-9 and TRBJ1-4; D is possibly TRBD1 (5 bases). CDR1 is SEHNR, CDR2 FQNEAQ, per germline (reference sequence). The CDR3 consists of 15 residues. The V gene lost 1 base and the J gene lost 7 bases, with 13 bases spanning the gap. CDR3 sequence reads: CASSLVRGRSEKLFF. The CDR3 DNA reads TGTGCCAGCAGCTTAGTACGGGGCAGGAGTGAAAAACTGTTTTTT.

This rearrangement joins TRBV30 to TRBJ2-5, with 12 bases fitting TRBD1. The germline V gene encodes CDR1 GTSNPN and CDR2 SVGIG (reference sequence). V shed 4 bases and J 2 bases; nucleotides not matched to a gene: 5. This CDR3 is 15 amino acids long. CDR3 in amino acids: CAWNPGQGAQETQYF. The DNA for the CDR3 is TGTGCCTGGAATCCGGGACAGGGGGCACAAGAGACCCAGTACTTC.

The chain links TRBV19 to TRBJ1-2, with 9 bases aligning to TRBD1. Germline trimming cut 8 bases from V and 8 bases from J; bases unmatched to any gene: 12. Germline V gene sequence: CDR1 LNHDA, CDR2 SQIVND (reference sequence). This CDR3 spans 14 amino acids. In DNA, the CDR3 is TGTGCCAGTTACCCCGGGACAGGGTCGCAGGGCTACACCTTC. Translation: CASYPGTGSQGYTF.

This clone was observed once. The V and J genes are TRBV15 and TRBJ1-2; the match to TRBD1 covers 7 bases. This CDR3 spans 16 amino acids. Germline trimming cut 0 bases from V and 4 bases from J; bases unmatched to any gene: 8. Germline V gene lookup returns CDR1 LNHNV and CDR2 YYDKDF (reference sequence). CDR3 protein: CATSRDLRGESYGYTF. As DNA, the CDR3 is TGTGCCACCAGCAGAGATCTCAGGGGGGAGAGCTATGGCTACACCTTC.